Ten or more counts support the clone carrying this T cell receptor (beta chain). Reasons for excluding patients were uncontrolled infection, other autoimmune disease, pregnancy or lactation. Germline V gene data show CDR1 as LNHDA and CDR2 as SQIVND (reference sequence). The CDR3 extends over 17 amino acids. Trimming shortened V by 5 bases and J by 0 bases, and 17 bases separated the two germline ends. The sample originates from a study of T cells in Graves' hyperthyroidism and ophthalmopathy. TCR beta CDR3 regions were amplified from RNA transcripts. RT-PCR in the first round (using the HTBI primer set) targeted the TCR CDR3. MiXCR, applied by TCRdb to the multiplex PCR reads, yields one record per CDR3 protein. The sample holds hundreds of thousands of distinct CDR3 sequences, approximately 15% seen once.

This clonotype was sampled from a woman in her thirties or forties with Graves' ophthalmopathy. This chain connects TRBV19 to TRBJ1-5, with D maybe TRBD1 (5 bases). The source material was blood. The DNA for the CDR3 is TGTGCCAGTAGTCACGGGACGGAACCTTATAGCAATCAGCCCCAGCATTTT. This gives the protein CASSHGTEPYSNQPQHF.